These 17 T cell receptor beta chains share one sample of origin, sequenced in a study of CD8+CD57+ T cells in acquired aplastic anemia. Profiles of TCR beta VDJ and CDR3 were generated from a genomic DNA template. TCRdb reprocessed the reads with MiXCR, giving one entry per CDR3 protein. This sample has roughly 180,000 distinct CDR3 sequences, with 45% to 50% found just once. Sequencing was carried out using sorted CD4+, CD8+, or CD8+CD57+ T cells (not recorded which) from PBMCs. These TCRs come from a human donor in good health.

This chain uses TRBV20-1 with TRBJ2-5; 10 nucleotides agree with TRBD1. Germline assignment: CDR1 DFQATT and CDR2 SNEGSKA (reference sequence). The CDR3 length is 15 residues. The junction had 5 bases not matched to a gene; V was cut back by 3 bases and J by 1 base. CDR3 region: CSARPGTGVQETQYF. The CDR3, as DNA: TGCAGTGCTAGGCCCGGGACAGGGGTCCAAGAGACCCAGTACTTC.

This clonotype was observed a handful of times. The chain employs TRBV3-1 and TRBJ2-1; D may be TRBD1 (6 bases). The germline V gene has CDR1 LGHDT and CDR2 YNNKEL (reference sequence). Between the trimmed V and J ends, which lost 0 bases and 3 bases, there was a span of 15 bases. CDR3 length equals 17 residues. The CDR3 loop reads CASSQERGWGYYNEQFF. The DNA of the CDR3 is TGTGCCAGCAGCCAAGAAAGGGGGTGGGGTTACTACAATGAGCAGTTCTTC.

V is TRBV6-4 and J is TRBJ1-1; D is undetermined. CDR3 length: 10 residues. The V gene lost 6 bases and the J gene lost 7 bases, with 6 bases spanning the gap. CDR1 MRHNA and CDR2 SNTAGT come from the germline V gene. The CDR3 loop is CASRVVEAFF. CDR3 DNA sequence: TGTGCCAGCAGGGTGGTTGAAGCTTTCTTT.

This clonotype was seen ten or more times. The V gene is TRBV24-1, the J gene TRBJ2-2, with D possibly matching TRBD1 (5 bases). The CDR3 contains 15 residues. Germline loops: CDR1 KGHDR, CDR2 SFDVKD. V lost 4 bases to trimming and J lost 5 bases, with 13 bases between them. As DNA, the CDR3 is TGTGCCACCAGTGACGAATCGACAGCGACCGGGGAGCTGTTTTTT. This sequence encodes CATSDESTATGELFF.

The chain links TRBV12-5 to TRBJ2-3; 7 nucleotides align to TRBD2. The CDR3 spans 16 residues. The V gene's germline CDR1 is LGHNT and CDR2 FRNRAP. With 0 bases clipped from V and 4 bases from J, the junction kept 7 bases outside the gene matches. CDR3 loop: CASGLVGEGRADTQYF. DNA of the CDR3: TGTGCTAGTGGTTTGGTAGGGGAGGGCCGTGCAGATACGCAGTATTTT.

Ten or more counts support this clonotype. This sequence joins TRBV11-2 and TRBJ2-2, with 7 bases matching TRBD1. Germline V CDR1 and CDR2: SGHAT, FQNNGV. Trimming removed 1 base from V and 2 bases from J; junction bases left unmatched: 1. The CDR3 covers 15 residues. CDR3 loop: CASSLGQGNTGELFF. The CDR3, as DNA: TGTGCCAGCAGCTTAGGACAGGGAAACACCGGGGAGCTGTTTTTT.

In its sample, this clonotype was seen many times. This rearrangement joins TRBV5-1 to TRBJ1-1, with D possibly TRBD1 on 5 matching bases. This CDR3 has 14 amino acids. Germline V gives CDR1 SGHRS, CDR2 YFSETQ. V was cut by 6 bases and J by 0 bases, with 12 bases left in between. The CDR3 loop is CASTQGPMNTEAFF. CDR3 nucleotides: TGCGCCAGCACCCAGGGACCCATGAACACTGAAGCTTTCTTT.

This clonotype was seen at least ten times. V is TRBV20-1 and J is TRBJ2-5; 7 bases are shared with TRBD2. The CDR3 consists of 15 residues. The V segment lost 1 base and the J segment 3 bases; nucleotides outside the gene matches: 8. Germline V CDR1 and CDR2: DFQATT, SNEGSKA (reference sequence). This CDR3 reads CSARALRERKETQYF. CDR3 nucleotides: TGCAGTGCTAGAGCATTGCGGGAGAGGAAAGAGACCCAGTACTTC.

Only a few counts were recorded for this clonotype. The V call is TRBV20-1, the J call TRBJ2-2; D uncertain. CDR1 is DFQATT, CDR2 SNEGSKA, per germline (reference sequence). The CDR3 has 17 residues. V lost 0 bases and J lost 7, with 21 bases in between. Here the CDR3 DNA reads TGCAGTGCTAGAGATCCCTCCCGAGTGGGCGAGAACGGGGAGCTGTTTTTT. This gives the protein CSARDPSRVGENGELFF.

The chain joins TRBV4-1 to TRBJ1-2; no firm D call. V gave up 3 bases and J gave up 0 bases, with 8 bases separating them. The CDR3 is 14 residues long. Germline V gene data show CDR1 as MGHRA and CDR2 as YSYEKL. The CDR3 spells CASSQAPANYGYTF. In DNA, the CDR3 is TGCGCCAGCAGCCAGGCCCCTGCTAACTATGGCTACACCTTC.

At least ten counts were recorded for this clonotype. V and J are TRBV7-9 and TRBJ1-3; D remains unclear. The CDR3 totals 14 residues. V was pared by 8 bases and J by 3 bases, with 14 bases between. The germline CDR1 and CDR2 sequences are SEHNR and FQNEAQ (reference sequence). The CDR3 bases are TGTGCCAGCGGATACGGCCTCCTTGGAAACACCATATATTTT. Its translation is CASGYGLLGNTIYF.

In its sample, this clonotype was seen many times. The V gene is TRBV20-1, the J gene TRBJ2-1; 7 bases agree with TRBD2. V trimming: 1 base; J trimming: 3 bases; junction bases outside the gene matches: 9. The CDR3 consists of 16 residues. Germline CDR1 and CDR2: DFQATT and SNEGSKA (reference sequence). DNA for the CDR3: TGCAGTGCTAGAGTCCCTAGCGGAGTGAACTACAATGAGCAGTTCTTC. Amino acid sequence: CSARVPSGVNYNEQFF.

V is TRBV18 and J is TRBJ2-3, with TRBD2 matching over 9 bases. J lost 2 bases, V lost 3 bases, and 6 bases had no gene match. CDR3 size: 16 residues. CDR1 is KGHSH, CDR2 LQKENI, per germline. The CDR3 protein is CASSPVASGTTDTQYF. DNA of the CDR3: TGTGCCAGCTCACCTGTCGCTAGCGGGACCACAGATACGCAGTATTTT.

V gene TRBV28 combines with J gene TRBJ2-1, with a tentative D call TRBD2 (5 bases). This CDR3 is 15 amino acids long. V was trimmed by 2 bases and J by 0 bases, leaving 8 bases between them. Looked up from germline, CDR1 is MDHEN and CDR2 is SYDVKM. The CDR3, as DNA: TGTGCCAGCAGTTTACAACTAGGCTCCTACAATGAGCAGTTCTTC. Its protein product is CASSLQLGSYNEQFF.

The CDR3 reads CASSGRALQFF. The CDR3 DNA reads TGTGCCAGCAGTGGGAGGGCCCTTCAGTTCTTC. V gene TRBV25-1 combines with J gene TRBJ2-1, with D maybe TRBD2 (6 bases). The CDR3 contains 11 residues. V lost 4 bases and J lost 13, with 11 bases in between. The V gene's germline CDR1 is MGHDK and CDR2 SYGVNS.

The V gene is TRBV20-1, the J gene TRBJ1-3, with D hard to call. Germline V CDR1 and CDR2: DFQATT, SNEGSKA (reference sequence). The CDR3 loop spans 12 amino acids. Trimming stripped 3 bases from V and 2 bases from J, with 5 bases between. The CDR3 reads CSARSPGNTIYF. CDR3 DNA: TGCAGTGCTAGGTCCCCTGGAAACACCATATATTTT.

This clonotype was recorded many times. CDR3 DNA: TGTGCCAGCAGGGCCACTACCCTGGGGAAGCAGTACTTC. Translating it yields CASRATTLGKQYF. The rearrangement links TRBV6-1 to TRBJ2-7; no clear D gene. V was pared by 6 bases and J by 8 bases, with 17 bases between. The length of the CDR3 is 13 residues. CDR1 is MNHNS, CDR2 SASEGT, per germline.